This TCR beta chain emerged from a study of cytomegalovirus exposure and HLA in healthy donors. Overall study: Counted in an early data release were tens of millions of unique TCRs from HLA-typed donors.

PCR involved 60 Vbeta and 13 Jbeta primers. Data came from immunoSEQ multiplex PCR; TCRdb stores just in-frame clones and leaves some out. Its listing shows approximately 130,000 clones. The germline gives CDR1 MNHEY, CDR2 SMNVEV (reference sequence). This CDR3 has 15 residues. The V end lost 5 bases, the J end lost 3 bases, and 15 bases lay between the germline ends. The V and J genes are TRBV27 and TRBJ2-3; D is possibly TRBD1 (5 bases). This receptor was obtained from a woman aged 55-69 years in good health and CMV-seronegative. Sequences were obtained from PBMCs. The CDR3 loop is CASSLQAAGTDTQYF. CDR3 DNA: TGTGCCAGCAGTCTACAGGCCGCAGGGACAGATACGCAGTATTTT.